This T cell receptor (beta chain) was recovered during a study of graft-versus-host responses after intestinal transplantation. Study-wide context: Among the recipients, all got anti-thymocyte globulin induction and then tacrolimus and steroids for roughly three years.

Comments on this clone: Its cognate antigen is unknown.

Whole-study results and caveats: Some GvH clones were seen earlier in gut or blood, suggesting intestinal origin. Early after transplant, HvG declines were associated with peak levels of circulating GvH clones.

Measured with immunoSEQ multiplex PCR; TCRdb has only the in-frame clones, and not every one. Altogether some 120,000 clones are present, 90% being singletons, with the ten largest covering under 0.2%. This CDR3 comprises 15 residues. Germline CDR1 reads KGHSH; CDR2 reads LQKENI. With 3 bases clipped from V and 1 base from J, the junction kept 3 bases outside the gene matches. This sample comprised unstimulated CD4+ T cells sorted from spleen or lymph node cells, obtained before intestinal transplant. The chain joins TRBV18 to TRBJ1-3, with 7 nucleotides matching TRBD1. The receptor was derived from a human donor who received an intestinal transplant. The CDR3 sequence is CASSPDRISGNTIYF. CDR3 DNA: TGTGCCAGCTCACCGGACAGGATTTCTGGAAACACCATATATTTT.